This T cell receptor (beta chain) was found in a study of T-cell memory formation after mild COVID-19. The length of the CDR3 is 15 residues. Germline CDR1 is SGHVS and CDR2 is FNYEAQ. V trimming: 5 bases; J trimming: 0 bases; junction bases outside the gene matches: 3. Study-wide results and limits: What remained unconfirmed was the SARS-CoV-2 specificity of second-wave clones peaking on day 37. CD4+ bias marked clones expanding day 15 to 37, unlike balanced contracting clones. That cross-reactive memory joined was suggested by some responding clones appearing in pre-infection memory.

This clonotype was found many times. Its antigen is as yet unknown. Each CDR3 protein gets one entry after TCRdb re-called the 5' RACE reads with MiXCR. The sample yields about 350,000 distinct CDR3 sequences, roughly 13% seen once. The rearrangement uses TRBV7-6 and TRBJ2-2, with 7 bases identical to TRBD2. Input material: PBMCs or a T cell subset sorted from them (not recorded which). This TCR was recovered from a man between 18 and 29 years old who had mild COVID-19 (a few samples of this study predate the infection). Cell type and time point are not known. The CDR3 sequence: CASSPGGTNTGELFF. The DNA for the CDR3 is TGTGCCAGCAGCCCGGGGGGTACGAACACCGGGGAGCTGTTTTTT. Together with reference TRBV7-6 and TRBJ2-2, the CDR3 gives the full variable domain: GAGVSQSPRYKVTKRGQDVALRCDPISGHVSLYWYRQALGQGPEFLTYFNYEAQQDKSGLPNDRFSAERPEGSISTLTIQRTEQRDSAMYRCASSPGGTNTGELFFGEGSRLTVL.